Reported below is one T cell receptor (beta chain). The data derive from a study of blood T cell repertoires in COVID-19. Background on the study: T cells, B-cell-depleted T cells, or PBMCs provided the cDNA or gDNA that served as material.

Germline CDR1 LNHDA, CDR2 SQIVND (reference sequence). This CDR3 is 14 amino acids long. Unmatched junction bases numbered 3, after V lost 7 bases and J lost 3 bases. Enrolled through a virtual design, the participants were between about 18 and 89 years of age and came from about two dozen US areas. Some clones are missing from TCRdb's copy, which holds only in-frame ones; the method was immunoSEQ multiplex PCR. The sample includes 160,000 or so clones, 88% of them seen just once. Sequenced input: PBMCs or T cells enriched from blood (not recorded which). The sequence was collected from a woman between 50 and 59 years old who had recovered from COVID-19. This rearrangement joins TRBV19 to TRBJ1-4, with 9 bases fitting TRBD1. The CDR3 DNA follows: TGTGCCAGTAAGACAGGGGGATCTAATGAAAAACTGTTTTTT. Its translation is CASKTGGSNEKLFF.